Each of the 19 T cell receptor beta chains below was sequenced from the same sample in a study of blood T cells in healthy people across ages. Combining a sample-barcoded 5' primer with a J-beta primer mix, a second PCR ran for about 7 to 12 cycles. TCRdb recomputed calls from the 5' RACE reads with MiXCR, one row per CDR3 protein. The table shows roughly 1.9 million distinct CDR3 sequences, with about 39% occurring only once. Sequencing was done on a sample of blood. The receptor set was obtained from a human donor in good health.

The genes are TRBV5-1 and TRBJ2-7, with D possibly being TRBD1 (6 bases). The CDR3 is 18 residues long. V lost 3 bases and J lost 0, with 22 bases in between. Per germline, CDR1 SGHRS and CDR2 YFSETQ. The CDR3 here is CASSSSPLGGISSYEQYF. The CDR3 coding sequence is TGCGCCAGCAGCTCGTCACCGTTAGGGGGAATTAGCTCCTACGAGCAGTACTTC. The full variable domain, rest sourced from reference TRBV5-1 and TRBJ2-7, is KAGVTQTPRYLIKTRGQQVTLSCSPISGHRSVSWYQQTPGQGLQFLFEYFSETQRNKGNFPGRFSGRQFSNSRSEMNVSTLELGDSALYLCASSSSPLGGISSYEQYFGPGTRLTVT.

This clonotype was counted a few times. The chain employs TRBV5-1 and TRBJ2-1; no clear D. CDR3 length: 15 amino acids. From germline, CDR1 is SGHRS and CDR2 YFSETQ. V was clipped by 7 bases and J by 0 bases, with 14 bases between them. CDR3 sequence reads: CASGNGRSSYNEQFF. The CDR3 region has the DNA TGCGCCAGCGGTAACGGTCGAAGCTCCTACAATGAGCAGTTCTTC.

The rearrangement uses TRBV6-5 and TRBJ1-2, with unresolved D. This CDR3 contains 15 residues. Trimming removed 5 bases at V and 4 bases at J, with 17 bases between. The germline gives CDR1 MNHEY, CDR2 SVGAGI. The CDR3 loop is CASSPPLSGAYGYTF. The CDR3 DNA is TGTGCCAGCAGTCCACCTTTATCAGGCGCCTATGGCTACACCTTC.

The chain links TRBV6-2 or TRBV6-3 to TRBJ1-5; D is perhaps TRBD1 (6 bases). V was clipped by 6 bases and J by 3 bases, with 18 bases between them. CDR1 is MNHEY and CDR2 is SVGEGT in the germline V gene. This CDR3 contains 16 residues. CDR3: CASSEGYGTPNQPQHF. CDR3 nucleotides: TGTGCCAGCAGCGAGGGTTACGGGACACCCAATCAGCCCCAGCATTTT.

Written as DNA, the CDR3 is TGTGCCAGCAGCCCCCGACAGATGCTAGATACGCAGTATTTT. This encodes CASSPRQMLDTQYF. The chain recombines TRBV7-9 with TRBJ2-3, with D perhaps TRBD1 (5 bases). With 5 bases removed from V and 5 bases from J, the gap between germline ends came to 14 bases. Germline assignment: CDR1 SEHNR and CDR2 FQNEAQ (reference sequence). This CDR3 contains 14 residues.

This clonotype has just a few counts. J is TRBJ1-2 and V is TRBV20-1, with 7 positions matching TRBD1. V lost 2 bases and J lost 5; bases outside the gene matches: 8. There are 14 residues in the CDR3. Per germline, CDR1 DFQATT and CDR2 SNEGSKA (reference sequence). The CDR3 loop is CSARRQGEGYGYTF. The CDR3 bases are TGCAGTGCTAGAAGACAGGGCGAGGGGTATGGCTACACCTTC.

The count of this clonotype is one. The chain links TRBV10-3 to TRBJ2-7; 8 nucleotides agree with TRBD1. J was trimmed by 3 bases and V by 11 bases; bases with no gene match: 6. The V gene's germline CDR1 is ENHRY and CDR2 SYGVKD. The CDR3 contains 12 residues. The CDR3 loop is CAVGQVNYEQYF. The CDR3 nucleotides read TGTGCCGTGGGACAGGTGAACTACGAGCAGTACTTC.

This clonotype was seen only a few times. The CDR3 sequence is CSALRHLAGNYEQYF. Written as DNA, the CDR3 is TGCAGTGCTTTAAGGCATCTAGCGGGGAATTACGAGCAGTACTTC. The V and J genes are TRBV20-1 and TRBJ2-7, with 9 bases matching TRBD2. CDR3 length: 15 amino acids. Germline values: CDR1 DFQATT, CDR2 SNEGSKA (reference sequence). V shed 5 bases and J 4 bases; nucleotides not matched to a gene: 12.

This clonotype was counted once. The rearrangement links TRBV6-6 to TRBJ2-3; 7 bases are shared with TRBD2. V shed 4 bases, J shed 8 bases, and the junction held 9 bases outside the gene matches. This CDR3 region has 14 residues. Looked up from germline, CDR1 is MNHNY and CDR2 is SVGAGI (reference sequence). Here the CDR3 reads CASSSTSPRGTQYF. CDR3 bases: TGTGCCAGCAGTTCGACTAGCCCGCGGGGTACGCAGTATTTT.

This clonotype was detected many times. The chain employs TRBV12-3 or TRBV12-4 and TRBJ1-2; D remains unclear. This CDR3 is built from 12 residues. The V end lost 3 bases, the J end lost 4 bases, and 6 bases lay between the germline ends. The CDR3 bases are TGTGCCAGCAGTTTCGGGGTCTATGGCTACACCTTC. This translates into CASSFGVYGYTF.

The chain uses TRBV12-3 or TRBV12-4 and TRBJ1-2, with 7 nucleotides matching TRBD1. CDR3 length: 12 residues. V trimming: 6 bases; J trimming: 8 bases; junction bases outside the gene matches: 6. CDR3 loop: CASRRDRDGYTF. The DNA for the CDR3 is TGTGCCAGCAGACGCGACAGGGACGGCTACACCTTC.

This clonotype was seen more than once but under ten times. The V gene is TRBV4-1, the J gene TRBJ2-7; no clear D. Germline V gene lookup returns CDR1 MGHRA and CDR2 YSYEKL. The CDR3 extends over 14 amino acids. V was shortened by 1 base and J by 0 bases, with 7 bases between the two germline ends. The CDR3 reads CASSQGVNSYEQYF. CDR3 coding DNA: TGCGCCAGCAGCCAAGGTGTTAACTCCTACGAGCAGTACTTC.

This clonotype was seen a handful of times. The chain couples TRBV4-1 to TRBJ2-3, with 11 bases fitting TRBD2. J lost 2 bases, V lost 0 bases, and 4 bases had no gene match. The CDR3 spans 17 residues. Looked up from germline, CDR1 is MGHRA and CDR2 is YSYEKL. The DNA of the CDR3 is TGCGCCAGCAGCCAAGAGGGACTAGCGGATTTCACAGATACGCAGTATTTT. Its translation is CASSQEGLADFTDTQYF.

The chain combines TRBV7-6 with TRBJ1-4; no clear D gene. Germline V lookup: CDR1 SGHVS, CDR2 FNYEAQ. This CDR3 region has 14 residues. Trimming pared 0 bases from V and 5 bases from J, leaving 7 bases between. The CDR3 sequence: CASSLAGSNEKLFF. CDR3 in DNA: TGTGCCAGCAGCTTAGCGGGGTCGAATGAAAAACTGTTTTTT.

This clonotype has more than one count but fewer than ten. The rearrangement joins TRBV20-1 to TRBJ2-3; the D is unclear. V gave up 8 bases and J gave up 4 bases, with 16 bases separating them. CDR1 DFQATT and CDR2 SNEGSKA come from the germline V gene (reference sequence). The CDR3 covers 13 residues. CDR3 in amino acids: CSTDPRLPDTQYF. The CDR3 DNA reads TGCAGTACCGACCCTAGGCTCCCAGATACGCAGTATTTT.

DNA of the CDR3: TGCAGTGCCATAACACGGGGATTTAAAGAGACCCAGTACTTC. Translation: CSAITRGFKETQYF. V usage is TRBV20-1 and J usage is TRBJ2-5; D is perhaps TRBD2 (5 bases). The V end was cut by 6 bases, the J end by 3 bases, with 17 bases between. This CDR3 spans 14 amino acids. CDR1 and CDR2 from the germline V gene are DFQATT and SNEGSKA (reference sequence).

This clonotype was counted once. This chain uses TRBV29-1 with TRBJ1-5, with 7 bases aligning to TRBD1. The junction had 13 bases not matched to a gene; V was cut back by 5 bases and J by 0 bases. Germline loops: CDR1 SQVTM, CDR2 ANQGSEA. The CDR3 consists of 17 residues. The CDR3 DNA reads TGCAGCGTTAGGGGAGGACAGGAGTTAAATAGCAATCAGCCCCAGCATTTT. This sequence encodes CSVRGGQELNSNQPQHF.

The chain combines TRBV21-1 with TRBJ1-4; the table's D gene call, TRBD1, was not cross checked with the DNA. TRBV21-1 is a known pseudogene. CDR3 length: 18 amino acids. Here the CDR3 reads CASSRRTRPAATNEKLFF. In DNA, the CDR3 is TGTGCCAGCAGCCGAAGGACACGGCCCGCGGCAACTAATGAAAAACTGTTTTTT.

The CDR3 bases are TGTGCCAGCAGCTTCGTCTCCTCAGAGAAGCCCCAGCATTTT. This encodes CASSFVSSEKPQHF. J is TRBJ1-5 and V is TRBV7-3; D is unresolved. CDR3 length: 14 amino acids. The germline V gene encodes CDR1 SGHTA and CDR2 FQGTGA. The V gene lost 3 bases and the J gene lost 8 bases, with 14 bases spanning the gap.